This T cell receptor beta chain was captured in a study of blood T cell repertoires in COVID-19. Looking at the study overall: Spain, Italy and the United States supplied samples that represented acute and convalescent COVID-19. T cells, B-cell-depleted T cells, or PBMCs provided the cDNA or gDNA that served as material.

As originally analysed: By means of reference gene primer amplification, nucleated cell counts were estimated. Generated by immunoSEQ multiplex PCR, the TCRdb table keeps only in-frame clones and is missing some. V, J and clone size derive from that table, while D and trimming were established from the DNA sequence. This repertoire shows under 250,000 clones, approximately 86% found once; its top ten account for less than 8.5%. Germline lookup yields CDR1 MDHEN and CDR2 SYDVKM. CDR3 length: 11 amino acids. V was pared by 2 bases and J by 6 bases, with 2 bases between. The source of this sequence is a woman aged 70 to 79 with active or convalescent COVID-19. The rearrangement uses TRBV28 and TRBJ2-1; no clear D gene. Material for sequencing was peripheral blood. The CDR3 here is CASSLLNEQFF. The CDR3 bases are TGTGCCAGCAGTTTACTCAATGAGCAGTTCTTC.